Listed below are T cell receptor beta chains from one sample, sequenced in a study of T cell changes during pregnancy in multiple sclerosis. Here immunoSEQ multiplex PCR was the method, and the copy in TCRdb shows in-frame clones only, minus some. This table has 50,000 or so clones, 85% to 95% appearing once. The starting material was CD8+ T cells from peripheral blood mononuclear cells, obtained in the first trimester of pregnancy. These receptors were collected from a female donor with multiple sclerosis, enrolled in a pregnancy study. Both conserved end residues are part of each CDR3. D genes are given only for firm matches. A clone size is listed for some rows: how often the clone was seen (once, few, many), or a class if it is expanded.

NA TRBD2 TRBJ2-7 TRBV4-2 TGTGCCAGCAGCCAAGAGGGAGGGAACTCCTACGAGCAGTACTTC CASSQEGGNSYEQYF
NA NA TRBJ1-2 TRBV27 TGTGCCAGCAGTTATGGACAGAACTATGGCTACACCTTC CASSYGQNYGYTF
NA NA TRBJ2-3 TRBV5-8 TGTGCCAGCGGAAAGGGGGTAGTTGCGGATACGCAGTATTTT CASGKGVVADTQYF
NA NA TRBJ2-7 TRBV21-1 TGTGCCAGCAGCAAAGGACTAGCGGGGTGTTTCCACGAGCAGTACTTC CASSKGLAGCFHEQYF
NA NA TRBJ1-5 TRBV5-6 TGTGCCAGCAGCTTGTCGGGACACCACAATCAGCCCCAGCATTTT CASSLSGHHNQPQHF
once NA TRBJ2-7 TRBV2 TGTGGAGGAGGGGTGAATGGTTACGAGCAGTACTTC CGGGVNGYEQYF
NA NA TRBJ1-2 TRBV6-5 TGTGCCAGCAGTGCGTCCCCGCGCGGCTACACCTTC CASSASPRGYTF
NA NA TRBJ2-7 TRBV27 TGTGCCAGCAGTTTATCGACCGGGGGTTACGAGCAGTACTTC CASSLSTGGYEQYF
NA NA TRBJ1-3 TRBV5-1 TGCGCCAGCAGCTTTTCGGTCTCTGGAAACACCATATATTTT CASSFSVSGNTIYF
NA NA TRBJ1-3 TRBV7-2 TGTGCCAGCAGCTTATGGGGGAGGGGAATACTTTCTGGAAACACCATATATTTT CASSLWGRGILSGNTIYF
NA TRBD1 TRBJ1-1 TRBV7-9 TGTGCCAGCAGCAGCCGGGACAGCATGAACACTGAAGCTTTCTTT CASSSRDSMNTEAFF
NA NA TRBJ2-2 TRBV29-1 TGCAGCGTTGTGTCGGGGGATTCCGGGGAGCTGTTTTTT CSVVSGDSGELFF
once TRBD2 TRBJ2-3 TRBV6-1 TGTGCCAGCAGTGAAGTTGGGCTAGCGGGAGAAGATACGCAGTATTTT CASSEVGLAGEDTQYF
NA NA TRBJ1-5 TRBV19 TGTGCCAGCAATCACGAAAATCAGGGGAGTGATCAGCCCCAGCATTTT CASNHENQGSDQPQHF
many NA TRBJ1-2 TRBV29-1 TGCAGCGTGAGATCGACAGATTACTATGGCTACACCTTC CSVRSTDYYGYTF
few NA TRBJ1-2 TRBV27 TGTGCCAGCAGTTCGGGGGTTGGGTATGGCTACACCTTC CASSSGVGYGYTF
NA TRBD2 TRBJ2-1 TRBV2 TGTGCCAGCAGCCCGGGGCCGGCGGGAGGGTACAATGAGCAGTTCTTC CASSPGPAGGYNEQFF
NA NA TRBJ2-7 TRBV2 TGTGCCAGCACCATCACAGGGGGGGGGTACTTC CASTITGGGYF
NA NA TRBJ2-5 TRBV28 TGTGCCAGCAGTTCACCGGACAGCGAACAAGAGACCCAGTACTTC CASSSPDSEQETQYF
NA NA TRBJ1-1 TRBV13 TGTGCCAGCAGCTTAGGGGCTGGGAACACTGAAGCTTTCTTT CASSLGAGNTEAFF
NA NA TRBJ2-7 TRBV5-1 TGCGCCAGCAGCGGCCGGGGCGAGCAGTACTTC CASSGRGEQYF
NA TRBD1 TRBJ2-7 TRBV19 TGTGCCAGTAGTATTTCAGGGGGCGCCGCCTACGAGCAGTACTTC CASSISGGAAYEQYF
NA TRBD1 TRBJ1-2 TRBV27 TGTGCCAGCAGTTCTAGGACAGGGTTAAAAAACTATGGCTACACCTTC CASSSRTGLKNYGYTF
NA NA TRBJ1-1 TRBV19 TGTGCCAGTAGTCATGGAGAGAACACTGAAGCTTTCTTT CASSHGENTEAFF
NA TRBD1 TRBJ2-7 TRBV19 TGTGCCAGTAGTTTCGGACAGGGGCCCTCCTACGAGCAGTACTTC CASSFGQGPSYEQYF
NA TRBD1 TRBJ1-2 TRBV2 TGTGCCAGCAGGGGGGGGCTACAGGGGGCGATTGGCTACACCTTC CASRGGLQGAIGYTF
NA TRBD1 TRBJ2-7 TRBV5-4 TGTGCCAGCAGGGGCGGGACAGGGAACGACTACGAGCAGTACTTC CASRGGTGNDYEQYF
NA NA TRBJ2-7 TRBV9 TGTGCCAGCAGCGTGGGGGGGGCGGGCTACGAGCAGTACTTC CASSVGGAGYEQYF
NA TRBD1 TRBJ1-1 TRBV6-4 TGTGCCAGCAGTGCTGGACAGGGGATGAACACTGAAGCTTTCTTT CASSAGQGMNTEAFF
NA NA TRBJ2-7 TRBV5-1 TGCGCCAGCAGCTTGTTACCCGGTAGCTCCTACGAGCAGTACTTC CASSLLPGSSYEQYF
NA NA TRBJ2-2 TRBV7-8 TGTGCCAGCAGCTACCGGGACTCACGGGCCGGGGAGCTGTTTTTT CASSYRDSRAGELFF
NA NA TRBJ2-7 TRBV5-8 TGTGCCAGCAGCTTGTTCGGGACACCACCCTCCTACGAGCAGTACTTC CASSLFGTPPSYEQYF
NA NA TRBJ2-7 TRBV28 TGTGCCAGCAGCCCAGTGCTGGAGTCCTACGAGCAGTACTTC CASSPVLESYEQYF
NA NA TRBJ2-2 TRBV7-8 TGTGCCAGCAGCTTAGGCGCAGGGGCCGGGGAGCTGTTTTTT CASSLGAGAGELFF
NA NA TRBJ1-1 TRBV7-9 TGTGCCAGCAGCACTACGACTGTGAACACTGAAGCTTTCTTT CASSTTTVNTEAFF
NA TRBD1 TRBJ2-2 TRBV27 TGTGCCAGCAGTTTAGGGGCAGGGGGCAACACCGGGGAGCTGTTTTTT CASSLGAGGNTGELFF
NA NA TRBJ2-7 TRBV6-6 TGTGCCAGCAGTTATAATGTGGGCAACTACGAGCAGTACTTC CASSYNVGNYEQYF